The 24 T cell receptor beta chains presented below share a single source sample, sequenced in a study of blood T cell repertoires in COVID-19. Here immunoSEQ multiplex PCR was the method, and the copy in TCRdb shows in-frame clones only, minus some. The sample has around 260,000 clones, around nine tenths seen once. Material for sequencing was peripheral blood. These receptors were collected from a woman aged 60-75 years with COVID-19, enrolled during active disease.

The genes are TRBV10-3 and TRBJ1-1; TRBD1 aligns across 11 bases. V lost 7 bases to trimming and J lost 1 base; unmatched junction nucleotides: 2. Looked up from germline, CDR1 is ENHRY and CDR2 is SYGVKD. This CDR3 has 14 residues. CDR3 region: CAITGTGGNTEAFF. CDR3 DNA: TGTGCCATCACCGGGACAGGGGGGAACACTGAAGCTTTCTTT.

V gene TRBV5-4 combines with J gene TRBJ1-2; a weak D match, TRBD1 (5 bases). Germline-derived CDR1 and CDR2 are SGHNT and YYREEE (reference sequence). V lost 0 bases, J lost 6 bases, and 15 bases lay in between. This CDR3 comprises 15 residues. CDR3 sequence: CASSLDPQGIDGYTF. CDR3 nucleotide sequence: TGTGCCAGCAGCTTGGACCCCCAGGGAATCGATGGCTACACCTTC.

CDR3 coding DNA: TGTGCCAGCAGTCCCCGGACTAGTTCCTACGAGCAGTACTTC. Encoded protein: CASSPRTSSYEQYF. The V call is TRBV2, the J call TRBJ2-7, with 7 bases matching TRBD2. The CDR3 has 14 residues. The V and J ends lost 5 bases and 1 base, in that order; junction bases with no gene match: 5. CDR1 and CDR2 (germline): SNHLY, FYNNEI.

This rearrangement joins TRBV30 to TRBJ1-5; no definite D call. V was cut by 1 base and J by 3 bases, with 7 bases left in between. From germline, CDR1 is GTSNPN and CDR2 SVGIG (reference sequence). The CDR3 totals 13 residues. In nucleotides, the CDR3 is TGTGCCTGGAGTGACAGTTACAATCAGCCCCAGCATTTT. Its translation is CAWSDSYNQPQHF.

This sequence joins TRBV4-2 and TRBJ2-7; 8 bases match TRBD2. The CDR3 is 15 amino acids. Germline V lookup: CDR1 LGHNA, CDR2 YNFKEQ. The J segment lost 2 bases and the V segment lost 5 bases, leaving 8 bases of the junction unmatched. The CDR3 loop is CASSSAQRGTYEQYF. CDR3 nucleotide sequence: TGTGCCAGCAGCTCGGCCCAGCGGGGGACCTACGAGCAGTACTTC.

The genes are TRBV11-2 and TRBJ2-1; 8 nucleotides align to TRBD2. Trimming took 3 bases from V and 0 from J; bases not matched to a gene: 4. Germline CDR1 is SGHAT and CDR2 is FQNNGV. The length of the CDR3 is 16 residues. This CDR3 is CASSLSGSYSYNEQFF. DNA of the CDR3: TGTGCCAGCAGCTTGAGCGGGAGTTACTCCTACAATGAGCAGTTCTTC.

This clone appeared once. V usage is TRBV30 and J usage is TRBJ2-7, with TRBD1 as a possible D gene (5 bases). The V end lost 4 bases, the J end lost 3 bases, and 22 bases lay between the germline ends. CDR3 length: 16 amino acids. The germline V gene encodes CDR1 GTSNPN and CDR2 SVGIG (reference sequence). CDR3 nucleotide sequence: TGTGCCTGGAAAACGAAAACAGGTCGAAAGTTCTACGAGCAGTACTTC. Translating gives CAWKTKTGRKFYEQYF.

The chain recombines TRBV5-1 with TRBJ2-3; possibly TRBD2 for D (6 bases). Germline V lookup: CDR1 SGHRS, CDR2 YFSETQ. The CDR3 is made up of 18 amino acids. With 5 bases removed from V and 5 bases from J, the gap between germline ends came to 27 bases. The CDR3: CASSSPGLRTTTRDTQYF. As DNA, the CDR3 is TGCGCCAGCAGTTCTCCGGGACTCAGGACTACTACCCGAGATACGCAGTATTTT.

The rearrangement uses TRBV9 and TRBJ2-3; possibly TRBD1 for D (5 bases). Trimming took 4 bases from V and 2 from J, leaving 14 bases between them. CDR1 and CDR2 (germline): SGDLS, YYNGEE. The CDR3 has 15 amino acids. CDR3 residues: CASSTQTAPTDTQYF. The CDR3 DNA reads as TGTGCCAGCAGCACCCAGACAGCTCCCACAGATACGCAGTATTTT.

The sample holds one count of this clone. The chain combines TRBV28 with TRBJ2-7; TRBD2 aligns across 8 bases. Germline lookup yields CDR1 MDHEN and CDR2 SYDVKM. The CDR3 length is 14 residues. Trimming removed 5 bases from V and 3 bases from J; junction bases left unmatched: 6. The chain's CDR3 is CASSLGTSHYEQYF. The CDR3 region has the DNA TGTGCCAGCAGTCTTGGGACTAGTCACTACGAGCAGTACTTC.

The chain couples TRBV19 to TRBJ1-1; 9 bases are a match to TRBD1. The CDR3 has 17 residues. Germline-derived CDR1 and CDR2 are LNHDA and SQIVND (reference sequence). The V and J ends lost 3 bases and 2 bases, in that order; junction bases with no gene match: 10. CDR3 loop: CASSIGRDRVINTEAFF. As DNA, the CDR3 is TGTGCCAGTAGTATCGGGCGGGACAGGGTGATTAACACTGAAGCTTTCTTT.

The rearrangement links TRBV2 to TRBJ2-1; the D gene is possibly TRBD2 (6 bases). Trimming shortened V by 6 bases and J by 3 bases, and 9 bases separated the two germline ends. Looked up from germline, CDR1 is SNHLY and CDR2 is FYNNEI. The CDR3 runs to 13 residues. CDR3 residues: CASRLAIYNEQFF. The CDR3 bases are TGTGCCAGCAGACTAGCAATCTACAATGAGCAGTTCTTC.

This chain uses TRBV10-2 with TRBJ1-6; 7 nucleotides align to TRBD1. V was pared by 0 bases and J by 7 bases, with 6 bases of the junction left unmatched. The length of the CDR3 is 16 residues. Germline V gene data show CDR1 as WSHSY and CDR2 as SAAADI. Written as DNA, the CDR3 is TGCGCCAGCAGTGAGTCCCCCCCGGGACAGAATTCACCCCTCCACTTT. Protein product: CASSESPPGQNSPLHF.

CDR3 sequence: CASSQGWTGELFF. CDR3 nucleotide sequence: TGTGCCAGCAGCCAGGGGTGGACCGGGGAGCTGTTTTTT. The chain combines TRBV7-3 with TRBJ2-2, with D perhaps TRBD1 (6 bases). CDR1 SGHTA and CDR2 FQGTGA come from the germline V gene. Trimming removed 5 bases from V and 5 bases from J, with 9 bases in between. The CDR3 is 13 amino acids.

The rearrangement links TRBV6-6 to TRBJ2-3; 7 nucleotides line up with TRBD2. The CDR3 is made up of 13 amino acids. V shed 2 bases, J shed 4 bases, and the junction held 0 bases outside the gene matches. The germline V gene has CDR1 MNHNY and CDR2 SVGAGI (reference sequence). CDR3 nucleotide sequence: TGTGCCAGCAGTTACCTAGCGGCAGATACGCAGTATTTT. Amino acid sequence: CASSYLAADTQYF.

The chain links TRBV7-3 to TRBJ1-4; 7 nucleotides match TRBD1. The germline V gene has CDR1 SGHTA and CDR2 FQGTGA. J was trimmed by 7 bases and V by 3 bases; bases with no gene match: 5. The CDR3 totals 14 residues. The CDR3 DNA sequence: TGTGCCAGCAGCTTCCGACAGGGAAGTGAAAAACTGTTTTTT. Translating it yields CASSFRQGSEKLFF.

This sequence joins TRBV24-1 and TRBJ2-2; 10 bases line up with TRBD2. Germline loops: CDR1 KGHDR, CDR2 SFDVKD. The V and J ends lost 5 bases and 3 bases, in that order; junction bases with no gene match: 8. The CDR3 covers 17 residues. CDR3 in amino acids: CATSANPSGSDTGELFF. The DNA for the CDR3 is TGTGCCACCAGTGCCAACCCTAGCGGGAGTGACACCGGGGAGCTGTTTTTT.

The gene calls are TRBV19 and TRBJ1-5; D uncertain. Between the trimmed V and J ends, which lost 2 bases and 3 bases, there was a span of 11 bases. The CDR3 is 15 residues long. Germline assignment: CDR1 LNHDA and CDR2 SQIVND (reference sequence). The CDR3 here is CASSISHSLNQPQHF. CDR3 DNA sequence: TGTGCCAGTAGTATATCCCACAGCCTCAATCAGCCCCAGCATTTT.

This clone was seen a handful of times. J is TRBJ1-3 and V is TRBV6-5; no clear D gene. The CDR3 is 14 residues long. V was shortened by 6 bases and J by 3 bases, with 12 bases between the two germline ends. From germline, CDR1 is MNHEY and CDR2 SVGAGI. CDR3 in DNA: TGTGCCAGCAGACCAACTCGTGGTGGAAACACCATATATTTT. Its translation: CASRPTRGGNTIYF.

CDR3 residues: CASSLGGVADTEAFF. The DNA of the CDR3 is TGTGCCAGCAGCTTAGGGGGGGTAGCGGACACTGAAGCTTTCTTT. The V call is TRBV7-9, the J call TRBJ1-1; D is possibly TRBD1 (5 bases). The CDR3 has 15 amino acids. Germline V gene sequence: CDR1 SEHNR, CDR2 FQNEAQ (reference sequence). The ends were cut back, 1 base at V and 3 bases at J, with 12 bases in the middle.

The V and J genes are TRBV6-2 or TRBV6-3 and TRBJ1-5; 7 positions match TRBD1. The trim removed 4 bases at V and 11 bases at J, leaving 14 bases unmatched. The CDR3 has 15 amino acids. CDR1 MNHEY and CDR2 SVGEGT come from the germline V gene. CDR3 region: CASSSFGGQVPAQHF. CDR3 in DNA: TGTGCCAGCAGTTCTTTTGGAGGACAGGTTCCGGCCCAGCATTTT.

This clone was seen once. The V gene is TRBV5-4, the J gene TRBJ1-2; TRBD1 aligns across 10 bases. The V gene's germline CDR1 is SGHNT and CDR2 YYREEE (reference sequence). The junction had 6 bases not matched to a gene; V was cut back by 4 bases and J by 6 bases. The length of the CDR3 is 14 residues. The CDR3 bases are TGTGCCAGCAGCCATCCGACAGGGGGCGATGGCTACACCTTC. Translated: CASSHPTGGDGYTF.

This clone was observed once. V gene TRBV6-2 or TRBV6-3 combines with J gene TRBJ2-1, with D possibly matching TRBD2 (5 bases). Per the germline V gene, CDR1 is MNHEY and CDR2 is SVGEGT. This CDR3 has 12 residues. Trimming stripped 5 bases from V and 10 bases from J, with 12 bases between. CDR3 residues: CASSPVPGEQFF. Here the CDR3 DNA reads TGTGCCAGCAGTCCCGTCCCGGGGGAGCAGTTCTTC.

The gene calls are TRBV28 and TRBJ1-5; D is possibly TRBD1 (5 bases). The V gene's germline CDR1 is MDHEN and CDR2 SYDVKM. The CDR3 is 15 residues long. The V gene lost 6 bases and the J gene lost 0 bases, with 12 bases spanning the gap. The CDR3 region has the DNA TGTGCCAGCAGAACGACAGAGGATAGCAATCAGCCCCAGCATTTT. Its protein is CASRTTEDSNQPQHF. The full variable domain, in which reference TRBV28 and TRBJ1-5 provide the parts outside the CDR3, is DVKVTQSSRYLVKRTGEKVFLECVQDMDHENMFWYRQDPGLGLRLIYFSYDVKMKEKGDIPEGYSVSREKKERFSLILESASTNQTSMYLCASRTTEDSNQPQHFGDGTRLSIL.